This T cell receptor beta chain stems from a study of post-analysis software for immune sequencing data. Overall study context: Relapsing-remitting, secondary progressive and progressive-relapsing multiple sclerosis were all included among the disease courses.

Included in the TCR beta cDNA libraries were unique molecular identifiers. When 1 to 10 million T cells were used, they gave about 540,000 cDNA molecules. TCRdb recomputed calls from the PCR reads with MiXCR, one row per CDR3 protein. The top ten clones hold around 11% of a sample with approximately 660,000 distinct CDR3 sequences, 55% to 70% of them seen once. This clonotype came up a few times. The antigen is unknown. Losses at the gene ends were 1 base for V and 4 bases for J; bases not matched to a gene: 7. This CDR3 region has 17 residues. CDR1 and CDR2 from the germline V gene are LGHNA and YNFKEQ. The study, taken as a whole, reports: Patients showed TRBV5-6, TRBV5-1 and TRBV20-1 among roughly 5 TRBV segments more frequent than in controls.

The sample comprised blood. The TCR sequence derives from a girl aged 2-9 years with multiple sclerosis. J is TRBJ2-1 and V is TRBV4-2; TRBD2 matches 10 bases. The CDR3 coding sequence is TGTGCCAGCAGCCAAGTTTCCGGACTAGCGGATTACAATGAGCAGTTCTTC. It is translated as CASSQVSGLADYNEQFF.